A selection of T cell receptor beta chains follows, all from one sample in a study of blood T cell repertoires in COVID-19. The repertoire was sequenced with immunoSEQ multiplex PCR; TCRdb's copy has only in-frame clones and lacks some. The sample consists of 200,000 to 250,000 clones, 86% of them appearing once. Sequencing was done on a sample of PBMCs or T cells enriched from blood (not recorded which). Every receptor here comes from a woman aged 40 to 50 with acute COVID-19. CDR3s include the opening cysteine and the closing phenylalanine or tryptophan.

j_call v_call cdr3_aa
TRBJ2-2 TRBV19 CASRVRDRQSKGTGELFF
TRBJ1-1 TRBV19 CASTGRTENTEAFF
TRBJ1-2 TRBV27 CASRIETAGLGYGYTF
TRBJ1-4 TRBV28 CASRGALGHGEKLFF
TRBJ2-7 TRBV5-4 CASSSGGLVEYEQYF
TRBJ1-1 TRBV5-6 CASSLADGKTFF
TRBJ1-5 TRBV19 CASSSRSEGGSVQPQHF
TRBJ1-1 TRBV6-2/TRBV6-3 CASSRQFPTEAFF
TRBJ1-4 TRBV5-1 CASSTPSPHEKLFF
TRBJ1-6 TRBV19 CASSIGQNSPLHF
TRBJ1-6 TRBV9 CASGEGTINSPLHF
TRBJ2-3 TRBV7-2 CASSPQRVSLAGATDTQYF
TRBJ2-1 TRBV5-1 CASSLGTSGGEQFF
TRBJ1-2 TRBV6-5 CASSPPQGHYTF
TRBJ1-2 TRBV18 CASSPTESYGYTF
TRBJ2-4 TRBV4-3 CASSPETQGSGNIQYF
TRBJ2-7 TRBV29-1 CSVGGDKRNEQYF
TRBJ1-2 TRBV19 CASSFTGIYGYTF
TRBJ1-1 TRBV5-1 CASSFDRGNTEAFF
TRBJ1-2 TRBV2 CASSEERQGINYGYTF
TRBJ2-1 TRBV19 CASIPSTGTYNEQFF
TRBJ1-1 TRBV5-1 CASSPAGTPNTEAFF
TRBJ1-5 TRBV12-5 CASGLVPRTQQPQHF
TRBJ1-6 TRBV9 CASGRLENSPLHF
TRBJ1-2 TRBV5-1 CASSNHGGTFGYTF
TRBJ1-6 TRBV12-5 CASGLVRTAEGNSPLHF
TRBJ2-3 TRBV13 CASSLGYGGGDSDTQYF
TRBJ1-1 TRBV9 CASSVGGAPNTEAFF
TRBJ1-1 TRBV12-3/TRBV12-4 CASSIPGNTEAFF
TRBJ1-2 TRBV6-2/TRBV6-3 CASSLFNPGSSGYTF
TRBJ2-5 TRBV2 CASGQVQETQYF
TRBJ1-6 TRBV12-5 CASGPDRLNSPLHF